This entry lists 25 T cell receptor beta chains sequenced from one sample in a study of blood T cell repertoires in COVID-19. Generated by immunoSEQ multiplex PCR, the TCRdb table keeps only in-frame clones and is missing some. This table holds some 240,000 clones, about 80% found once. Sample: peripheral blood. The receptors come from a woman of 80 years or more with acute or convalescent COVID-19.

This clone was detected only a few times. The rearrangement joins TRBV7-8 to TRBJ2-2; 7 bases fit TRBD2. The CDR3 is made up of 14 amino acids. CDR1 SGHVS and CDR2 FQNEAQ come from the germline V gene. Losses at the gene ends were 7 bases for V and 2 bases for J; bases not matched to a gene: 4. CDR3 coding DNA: TGTGCCAGCAAGCCGGGGGGAAACACCGGGGAGCTGTTTTTT. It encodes CASKPGGNTGELFF.

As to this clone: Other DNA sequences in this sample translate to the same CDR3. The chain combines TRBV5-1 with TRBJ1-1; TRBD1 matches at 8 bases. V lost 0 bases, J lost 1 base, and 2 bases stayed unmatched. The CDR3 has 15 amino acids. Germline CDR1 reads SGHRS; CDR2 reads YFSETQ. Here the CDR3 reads CASSLAGTGNTEAFF. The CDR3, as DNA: TGCGCCAGCAGCTTGGCCGGGACAGGGAACACTGAAGCTTTCTTT.

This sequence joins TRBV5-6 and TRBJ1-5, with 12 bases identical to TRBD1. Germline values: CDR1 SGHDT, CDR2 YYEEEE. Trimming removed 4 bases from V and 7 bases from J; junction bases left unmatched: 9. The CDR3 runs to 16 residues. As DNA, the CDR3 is TGTGCCAGCAGCCAATCGGGACAGGGGGCCGGGCAGCCCCAGCATTTT. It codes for CASSQSGQGAGQPQHF.

The chain's CDR3 is CASSSRQGVPYF. CDR3 sequence (DNA): TGTGCCAGCAGCTCTCGACAGGGAGTTCCGTACTTC. The chain is built from TRBV28 and TRBJ2-7; TRBD1 agrees at 7 bases. J lost 12 bases, V lost 6 bases, and 11 bases had no gene match. This CDR3 spans 12 amino acids. Germline CDR1 reads MDHEN; CDR2 reads SYDVKM.

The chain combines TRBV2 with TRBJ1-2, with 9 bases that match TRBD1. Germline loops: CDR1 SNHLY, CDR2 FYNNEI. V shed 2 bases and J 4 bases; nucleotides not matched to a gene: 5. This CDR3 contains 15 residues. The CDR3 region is CASSETGQGGYGYTF. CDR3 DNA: TGTGCCAGCAGTGAAACGGGACAGGGCGGCTATGGCTACACCTTC.

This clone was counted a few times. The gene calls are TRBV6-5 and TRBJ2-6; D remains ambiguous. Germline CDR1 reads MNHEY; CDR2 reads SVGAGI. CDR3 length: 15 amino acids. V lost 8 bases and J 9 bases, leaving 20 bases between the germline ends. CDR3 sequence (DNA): TGTGCCAGCCGAGGAAGCCGTCTGGGTGTCAACGTCCTGACTTTC. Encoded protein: CASRGSRLGVNVLTF.

CDR3 DNA: TGTGCCAGCGGAGGGACAGGGGGCCCTAATGAGCAGTTCTTC. Translating gives CASGGTGGPNEQFF. The chain carries TRBV5-4 and TRBJ2-1; 12 nucleotides match TRBD1. The CDR3 totals 14 residues. Trimming cost V 7 bases and J 7 bases; bases outside gene matches: 6. Germline-derived CDR1 and CDR2 are SGHNT and YYREEE (reference sequence).

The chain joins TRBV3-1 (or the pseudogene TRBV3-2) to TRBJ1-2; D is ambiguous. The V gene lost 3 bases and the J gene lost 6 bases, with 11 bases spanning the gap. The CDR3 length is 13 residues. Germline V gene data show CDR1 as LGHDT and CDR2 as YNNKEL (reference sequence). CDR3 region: CASSHRGTNGYTF. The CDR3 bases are TGTGCCAGCAGCCATCGGGGAACCAATGGCTACACCTTC.

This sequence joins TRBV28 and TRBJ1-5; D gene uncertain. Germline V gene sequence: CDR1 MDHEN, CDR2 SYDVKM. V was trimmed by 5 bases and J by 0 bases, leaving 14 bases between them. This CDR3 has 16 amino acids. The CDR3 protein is CASSPTVPYSNQPQHF. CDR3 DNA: TGTGCCAGCAGTCCAACGGTTCCTTATAGCAATCAGCCCCAGCATTTT.

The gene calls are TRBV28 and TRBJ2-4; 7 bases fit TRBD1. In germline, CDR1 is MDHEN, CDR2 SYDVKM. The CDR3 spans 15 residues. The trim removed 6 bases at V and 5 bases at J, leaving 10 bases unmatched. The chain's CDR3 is CASSHRDSRENIQYF. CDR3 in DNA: TGTGCCAGCAGCCATAGGGACAGTCGGGAAAACATTCAGTACTTC.

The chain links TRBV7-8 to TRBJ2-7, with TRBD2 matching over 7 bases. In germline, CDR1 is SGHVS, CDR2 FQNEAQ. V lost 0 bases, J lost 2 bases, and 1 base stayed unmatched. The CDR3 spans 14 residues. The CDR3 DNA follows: TGTGCCAGCAGCTTAGCGCTAGCGGCCTACGAGCAGTACTTC. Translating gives CASSLALAAYEQYF.

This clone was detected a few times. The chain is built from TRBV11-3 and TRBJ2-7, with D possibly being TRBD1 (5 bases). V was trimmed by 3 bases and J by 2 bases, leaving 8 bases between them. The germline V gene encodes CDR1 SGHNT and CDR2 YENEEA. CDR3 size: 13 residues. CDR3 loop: CASSFQGTYEQYF. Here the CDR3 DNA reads TGTGCCAGCAGCTTTCAGGGAACCTACGAGCAGTACTTC.

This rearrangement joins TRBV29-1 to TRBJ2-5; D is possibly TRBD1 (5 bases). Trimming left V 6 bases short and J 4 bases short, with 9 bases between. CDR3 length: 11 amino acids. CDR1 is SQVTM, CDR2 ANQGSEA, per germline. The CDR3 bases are TGCAGCGTACAGGTGGGAGAGACCCAGTACTTC. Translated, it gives CSVQVGETQYF.

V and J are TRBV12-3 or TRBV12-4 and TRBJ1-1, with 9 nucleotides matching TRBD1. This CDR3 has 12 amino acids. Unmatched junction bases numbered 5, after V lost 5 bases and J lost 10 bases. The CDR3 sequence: CASSVTGGRAFF. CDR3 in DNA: TGTGCCAGCAGTGTAACAGGGGGCAGAGCTTTCTTT.

DNA for the CDR3: TGTGCCAGCAGTCCGGGGGGGGCATATGGCTACGAGCAGTACTTC. Protein product: CASSPGGAYGYEQYF. This sequence joins TRBV6-5 and TRBJ2-7; 8 positions agree with TRBD2. The germline CDR1 and CDR2 sequences are MNHEY and SVGAGI. Losses at the gene ends were 5 bases for V and 3 bases for J; bases not matched to a gene: 9. The CDR3 has 15 amino acids.

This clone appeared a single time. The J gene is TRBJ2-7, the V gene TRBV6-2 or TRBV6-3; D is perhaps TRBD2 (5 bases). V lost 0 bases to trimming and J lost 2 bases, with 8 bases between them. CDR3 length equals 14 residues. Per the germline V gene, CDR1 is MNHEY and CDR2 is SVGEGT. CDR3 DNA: TGTGCCAGCAGTTACTCGGCGGGCCCCTACGAGCAGTACTTC. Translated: CASSYSAGPYEQYF.

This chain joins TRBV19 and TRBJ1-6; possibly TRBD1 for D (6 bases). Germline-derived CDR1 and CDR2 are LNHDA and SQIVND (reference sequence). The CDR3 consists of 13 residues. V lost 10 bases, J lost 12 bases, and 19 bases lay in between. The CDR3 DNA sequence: TGTGCCACCCGAGGACAGTCTCCTTTACCCCTCCACTTT. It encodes CATRGQSPLPLHF.

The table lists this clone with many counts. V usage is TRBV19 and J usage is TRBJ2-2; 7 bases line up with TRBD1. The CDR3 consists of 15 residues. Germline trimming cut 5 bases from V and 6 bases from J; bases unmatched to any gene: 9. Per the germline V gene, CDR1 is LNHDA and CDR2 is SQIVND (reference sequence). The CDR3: CASSSKTGTPGELFF. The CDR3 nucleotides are TGTGCCAGTAGTTCAAAGACAGGGACCCCCGGGGAGCTGTTTTTT. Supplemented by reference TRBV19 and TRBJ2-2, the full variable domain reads DGGITQSPKYLFRKEGQNVTLSCEQNLNHDAMYWYRQDPGQGLRLIYYSQIVNDFQKGDIAEGYSVSREKKESFPLTVTSAQKNPTAFYLCASSSKTGTPGELFFGEGSRLTVL.

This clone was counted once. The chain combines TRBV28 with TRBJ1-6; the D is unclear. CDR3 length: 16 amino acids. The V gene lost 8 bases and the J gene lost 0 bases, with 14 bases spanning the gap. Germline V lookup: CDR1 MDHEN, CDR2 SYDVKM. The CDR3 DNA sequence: TGTGCCAGCCGGCTTGGGCTGAGCTCCTATAATTCACCCCTCCACTTT. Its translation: CASRLGLSSYNSPLHF.

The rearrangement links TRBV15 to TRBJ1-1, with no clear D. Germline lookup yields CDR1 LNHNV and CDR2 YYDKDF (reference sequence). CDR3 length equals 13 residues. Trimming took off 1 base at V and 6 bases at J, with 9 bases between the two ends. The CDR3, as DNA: TGTGCCACCAGCAGAGGGTTAGTTTCTGAAGCTTTCTTT. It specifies CATSRGLVSEAFF.

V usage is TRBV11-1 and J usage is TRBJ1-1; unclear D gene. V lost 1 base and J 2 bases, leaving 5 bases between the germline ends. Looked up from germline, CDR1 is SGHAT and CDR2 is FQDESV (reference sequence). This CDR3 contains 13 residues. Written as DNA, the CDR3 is TGTGCCAGCAGCTTAGGTAGCAACACTGAAGCTTTCTTT. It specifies CASSLGSNTEAFF.

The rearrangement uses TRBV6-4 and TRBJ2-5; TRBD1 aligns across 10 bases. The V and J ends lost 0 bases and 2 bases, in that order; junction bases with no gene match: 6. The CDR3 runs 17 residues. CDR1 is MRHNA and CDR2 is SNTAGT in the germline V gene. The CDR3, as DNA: TGTGCCAGCAGTGACTCTCGGACAGGGGGACCGCAAGAGACCCAGTACTTC. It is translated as CASSDSRTGGPQETQYF.

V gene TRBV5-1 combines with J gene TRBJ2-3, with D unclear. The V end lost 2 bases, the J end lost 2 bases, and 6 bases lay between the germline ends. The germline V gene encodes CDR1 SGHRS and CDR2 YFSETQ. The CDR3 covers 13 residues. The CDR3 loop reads CASSFDITDTQYF. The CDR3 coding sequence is TGCGCCAGCAGCTTCGACATCACAGATACGCAGTATTTT.

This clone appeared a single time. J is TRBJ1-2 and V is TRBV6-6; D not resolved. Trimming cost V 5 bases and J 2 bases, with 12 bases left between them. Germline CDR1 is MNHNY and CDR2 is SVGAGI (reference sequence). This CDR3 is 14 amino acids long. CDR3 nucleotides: TGTGCCAGCAGTCGAGCAGGAGGAAACTATGGCTACACCTTC. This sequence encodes CASSRAGGNYGYTF.

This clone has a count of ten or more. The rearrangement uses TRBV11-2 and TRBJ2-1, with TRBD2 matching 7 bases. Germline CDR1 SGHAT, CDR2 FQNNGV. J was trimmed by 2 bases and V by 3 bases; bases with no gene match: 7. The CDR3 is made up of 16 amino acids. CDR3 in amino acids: CASSFDGLEPYNEQFF. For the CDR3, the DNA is TGTGCCAGCAGCTTCGACGGACTAGAGCCCTACAATGAGCAGTTCTTC.